This TCR beta chain is from a study of blood T cell repertoires in COVID-19. The wider study: From the United States, Italy and Spain came samples of acute and convalescent COVID-19. In each case, the material was cDNA or gDNA derived from T cells, B-cell-depleted T cells, or PBMCs.

Per the original methods: Nucleated cell number was recorded as an estimate derived from reference gene primer amplification. Profiling relied on immunoSEQ multiplex PCR, and the TCRdb table lists in-frame clones only, not all of them. V and J calls plus clone size are reproduced from that table; the DNA served to infer D and trimming. The profile shows about 260,000 clones, roughly 86% of them singletons. Trimming removed 1 base from V and 3 bases from J; junction bases left unmatched: 2. Germline loops: CDR1 SGHTA, CDR2 FQGNSA. The CDR3 extends over 14 amino acids. Sequences were obtained from peripheral blood. The chain combines TRBV7-2 with TRBJ2-7; 8 nucleotides agree with TRBD1. The sequence was obtained from a man in his forties who had recovered from COVID-19. The CDR3 coding sequence is TGTGCCAGCAGCTTAGGGACAGGGTTCTACGAGCAGTACTTC. Amino acid sequence: CASSLGTGFYEQYF.